The clone carrying this TCR beta chain was counted at least ten times. Every sequencing run generated over 170 million TCR-beta sequences from 15-18 subjects. TCRdb re-derived calls from the 5' RACE reads in MiXCR, one entry per CDR3 protein. The sample records 55,000 to 70,000 distinct CDR3 sequences, roughly 3.6% being singletons. This entry belongs to a study of neurological immune-mediated disorders. Germline-derived CDR1 and CDR2 are SGHTA and FQGNSA. Losses at the gene ends were 1 base for V and 6 bases for J; bases not matched to a gene: 9. CDR3 size: 16 residues. The sequence was obtained from a man aged 25-45 years with multiple sclerosis. This rearrangement joins TRBV7-2 to TRBJ2-1, with 7 nucleotides matching TRBD2. Sequenced: PBMCs. The CDR3 region is CASSLGLGRAGNEQFF. In nucleotides, the CDR3 is TGTGCCAGCAGCTTAGGGCTGGGGAGGGCTGGCAATGAGCAGTTCTTC.